Each of the 10 T cell receptor beta chains below was sequenced from the same sample in a study of cytomegalovirus exposure and HLA in healthy donors. Vbeta (60) and Jbeta (13) primers were used in the PCR. Produced via immunoSEQ multiplex PCR; TCRdb's table is partial and in-frame only. The sample has 140,000 to 150,000 clones; about three quarters are singletons. Sequences were obtained from PBMCs. Receptor source: a man in his forties in good health and CMV-seropositive.

The chain has TRBV5-1 and TRBJ2-5; TRBD1 matches 9 bases. Per the germline V gene, CDR1 is SGHRS and CDR2 is YFSETQ. The CDR3 consists of 14 residues. V lost 4 bases and J lost 3; bases outside the gene matches: 4. DNA for the CDR3: TGCGCCAGCAGCCTGGGGACAGGGAAAGAGACCCAGTACTTC. It translates to CASSLGTGKETQYF. The whole variable domain, filled in from reference TRBV5-1 and TRBJ2-5, reads KAGVTQTPRYLIKTRGQQVTLSCSPISGHRSVSWYQQTPGQGLQFLFEYFSETQRNKGNFPGRFSGRQFSNSRSEMNVSTLELGDSALYLCASSLGTGKETQYFGPGTRLLVL.

The chain is built from TRBV27 and TRBJ2-7; possible D gene TRBD1, 6 bases. Germline V CDR1 and CDR2: MNHEY, SMNVEV (reference sequence). The CDR3 totals 13 residues. With 8 bases removed from V and 5 bases from J, the gap between germline ends came to 16 bases. This CDR3 is CASADRRRHEQYF. The CDR3 DNA reads as TGTGCCAGCGCCGACAGGCGGAGGCACGAGCAGTACTTC.

The gene calls are TRBV28 and TRBJ2-1; D unclear. Trimming left V 6 bases short and J 7 bases short, with 13 bases between. CDR1 and CDR2 (germline): MDHEN, SYDVKM. The CDR3 length is 13 residues. In DNA, the CDR3 is TGTGCCAGCAGCCAAGGTCGGCGGAATGAGCAGTTCTTC. Translating it yields CASSQGRRNEQFF. Filled out from reference TRBV28 and TRBJ2-1, the complete variable domain reads DVKVTQSSRYLVKRTGEKVFLECVQDMDHENMFWYRQDPGLGLRLIYFSYDVKMKEKGDIPEGYSVSREKKERFSLILESASTNQTSMYLCASSQGRRNEQFFGPGTRLTVL.

The V and J genes are TRBV28 and TRBJ2-5; TRBD2 aligns across 8 bases. The CDR3 is 16 residues long. With V trimmed by 8 bases and J by 0 bases, 11 bases remained unmatched. CDR1 is MDHEN, CDR2 SYDVKM, per germline. The CDR3 bases are TGTGCCAGCCGGGGAGGAGGAGCGGGGGACCAAGAGACCCAGTACTTC. This translates into CASRGGGAGDQETQYF. Combining the CDR3 with reference TRBV28 and TRBJ2-5 gives the whole variable domain DVKVTQSSRYLVKRTGEKVFLECVQDMDHENMFWYRQDPGLGLRLIYFSYDVKMKEKGDIPEGYSVSREKKERFSLILESASTNQTSMYLCASRGGGAGDQETQYFGPGTRLLVL.

This clone has only a few counts. The sample carries other DNA sequences with the same CDR3. V is TRBV7-2 and J is TRBJ2-7; 10 positions agree with TRBD2. CDR3 length: 14 residues. Germline-derived CDR1 and CDR2 are SGHTA and FQGNSA. The V segment lost 5 bases and the J segment 3 bases; nucleotides outside the gene matches: 4. CDR3 DNA: TGTGCCAGCAGCCCCACTAGCGGGAACTACGAGCAGTACTTC. This sequence encodes CASSPTSGNYEQYF.

The chain carries TRBV6-5 and TRBJ1-1; unclear D gene. The germline V gene encodes CDR1 MNHEY and CDR2 SVGAGI. Trimming took off 5 bases at V and 0 bases at J, with 7 bases between the two ends. The CDR3 consists of 13 residues. This CDR3 reads CASSPRVNTEAFF. CDR3 in DNA: TGTGCCAGCAGTCCCCGAGTGAACACTGAAGCTTTCTTT.

The chain is built from TRBV27 and TRBJ2-7, with a weak D call TRBD2 (6 bases). This CDR3 comprises 15 residues. The V gene lost 3 bases and the J gene lost 1 base, with 13 bases spanning the gap. Germline assignment: CDR1 MNHEY and CDR2 SMNVEV (reference sequence). DNA for the CDR3: TGTGCCAGCAGTTTCGGACTACCGAAGTCCTACGAGCAGTACTTC. This encodes CASSFGLPKSYEQYF.

In nucleotides, the CDR3 is TGTGCCAGCAGCCGGGACAGACTCAACGGGGAGCTGTTTTTT. Translating it yields CASSRDRLNGELFF. The gene calls are TRBV5-5 and TRBJ2-2; TRBD1 matches 7 bases. After removal of 4 bases from V and 7 bases from J, the junction contained 7 bases not matched to a gene. Germline loops: CDR1 SGHKS, CDR2 YYEKEE (reference sequence). CDR3 length equals 14 residues.

The chain uses TRBV2 and TRBJ1-2; D is ambiguous. The germline V gene has CDR1 SNHLY and CDR2 FYNNEI. The V end lost 4 bases, the J end lost 10 bases, and 19 bases lay between the germline ends. This CDR3 is built from 14 residues. In DNA form, the CDR3 reads TGTGCCAGCAGTGGGCTGAGCGGAGGGAGATCCTACACCTTC. This translates into CASSGLSGGRSYTF. Looking up the rest from reference TRBV2 and TRBJ1-2 gives the full variable domain: EPEVTQTPSHQVTQMGQEVILRCVPISNHLYFYWYRQILGQKVEFLVSFYNNEISEKSEIFDDQFSVERPDGSNFTLKIRSTKLEDSAMYFCASSGLSGGRSYTFGSGTRLTVV.

V is TRBV11-2 and J is TRBJ2-7; possibly TRBD2 for D (5 bases). Germline CDR1 and CDR2: SGHAT and FQNNGV. The CDR3 has 14 residues. V shed 1 base and J shed 4 bases, with 11 bases lying between them. The CDR3 DNA follows: TGTGCCAGCAGCTTAGGTCGGGGAGAATACGAGCAGTACTTC. Protein sequence: CASSLGRGEYEQYF.